Listed here is a single TCR beta chain. Its specificity is unknown. The donors, all of them Caucasian adults, lived in Nashville, Tennessee. The data belong to a study of shared clonotypes between healthy human individuals. Whole-study results and caveats: With several donors compared, 4.5% to 6.5% of naive CD4 clonotypes were shared.

Deep-level running was used for the assay. Clones were read by immunoSEQ multiplex PCR, and TCRdb kept only the in-frame ones, dropping some. Of roughly 2.6 million clones listed, around nine tenths were seen once; the top ten hold under 0.15%. The receptor was isolated from a man in his late teens or twenties in good health. Specimen: naive CD4+ T cells sorted from blood. Subset defined: CD45RA+ positively selected.

CDR3 protein: CASSLVPGLAGGDNEQFF. CDR3 sequence (DNA): TGTGCCAGCAGCTTAGTCCCCGGACTAGCGGGTGGGGACAATGAGCAGTTCTTC. V and J are TRBV7-2 and TRBJ2-1, with TRBD2 matching 11 bases. V was clipped by 1 base and J by 5 bases; unmatched bases: 10. The CDR3 is 18 residues long. Germline V gives CDR1 SGHTA, CDR2 FQGNSA.